The 23 T cell receptor beta chains given below trace back to one sample, sequenced in a study of blood T cell repertoires in COVID-19. The table came from immunoSEQ multiplex PCR; TCRdb's copy has only in-frame clones and leaves some out. In the table there are 85,000 to 130,000 clones, roughly nine tenths of which are singletons. The specimen was peripheral blood. The receptors originated from a human donor in a cohort sampled during active COVID-19.

This clone was observed a single time. The rearrangement links TRBV19 to TRBJ1-2, with 9 bases that match TRBD1. The CDR3 is 15 residues long. CDR1 and CDR2 from the germline V gene are LNHDA and SQIVND (reference sequence). Germline trimming cut 5 bases from V and 8 bases from J; bases unmatched to any gene: 12. Here the CDR3 DNA reads TGTGCCAGTAGTTTACTCCCGGGACAGGGATACGGCTACACCTTC. Translation: CASSLLPGQGYGYTF.

V is TRBV20-1 and J is TRBJ2-3; D remains ambiguous. Germline CDR1 and CDR2: DFQATT and SNEGSKA (reference sequence). The CDR3 has 14 amino acids. The V end was cut by 3 bases, the J end by 7 bases, with 17 bases between. As DNA, the CDR3 is TGCAGTGCTAGTCCCACAGCCCCCTCCCATACGCAGTATTTT. As protein: CSASPTAPSHTQYF.

This chain links TRBV19 with TRBJ2-7; D is ambiguous. Germline assignment: CDR1 LNHDA and CDR2 SQIVND (reference sequence). Trimming stripped 11 bases from V and 1 base from J, with 12 bases between. CDR3 length equals 12 residues. The CDR3 region is CASSGRSYEQYF. Here the CDR3 DNA reads TGTGCCTCCTCCGGCAGGTCCTACGAGCAGTACTTC.

The rearrangement joins TRBV6-5 to TRBJ1-1; D is unclear. Trimming stripped 7 bases from V and 8 bases from J, with 14 bases between. This CDR3 spans 12 amino acids. CDR1 MNHEY and CDR2 SVGAGI come from the germline V gene. The CDR3 bases are TGTGCCAGCACCCGCACGTCCAGGGAAGCTTTCTTT. Translation: CASTRTSREAFF.

The rearrangement joins TRBV2 to TRBJ1-6, with TRBD1 matching over 7 bases. The V and J ends lost 6 bases and 0 bases, in that order; junction bases with no gene match: 5. The CDR3 sequence is 16 residues long. Germline CDR1 is SNHLY and CDR2 is FYNNEI. Here the CDR3 DNA reads TGTGCCAGCAGCCCCGACAGGGACTCCTATAATTCACCCCTCCACTTT. Translating it yields CASSPDRDSYNSPLHF. The full variable domain, completed using reference TRBV2 and TRBJ1-6, is EPEVTQTPSHQVTQMGQEVILRCVPISNHLYFYWYRQILGQKVEFLVSFYNNEISEKSEIFDDQFSVERPDGSNFTLKIRSTKLEDSAMYFCASSPDRDSYNSPLHFGNGTRLTVT.

V gene TRBV5-4 combines with J gene TRBJ2-7; 8 positions agree with TRBD1. Trimming cost V 4 bases and J 5 bases; bases outside gene matches: 5. The CDR3 consists of 13 residues. The germline V gene has CDR1 SGHNT and CDR2 YYREEE (reference sequence). CDR3 in DNA: TGTGCCAGCAGCCAGGACAGGGCCAACGAGCAGTACTTC. It encodes CASSQDRANEQYF.

Only a few counts were recorded for this clone. This chain uses TRBV12-2 with TRBJ2-7; the D call TRBD2 from the table was never checked on the DNA. TRBV12-2 corresponds to a pseudogene. This CDR3 contains 14 residues. For the CDR3, the DNA is TGTGCAAGTCGCGCTCCCCGGGGCTCCTACGAGCAGTACTTC. Residues: CASRAPRGSYEQYF.

The chain combines TRBV30 with TRBJ1-5; D remains ambiguous. CDR3 length equals 13 residues. Germline loops: CDR1 GTSNPN, CDR2 SVGIG (reference sequence). V shed 5 bases and J shed 5 bases, with 13 bases lying between them. Here the CDR3 DNA reads TGTGCCTGGGCCGGAGGGTTAGATCAGCCCCAGCATTTT. It encodes CAWAGGLDQPQHF. Together with reference TRBV30 and TRBJ1-5, the CDR3 gives the full variable domain: SQTIHQWPATLVQPVGSPLSLECTVEGTSNPNLYWYRQAAGRGLQLLFYSVGIGQISSEVPQNLSASRPQDRQFILSSKKLLLSDSGFYLCAWAGGLDQPQHFGDGTRLSIL.

V usage is TRBV28 and J usage is TRBJ1-2, with D possibly matching TRBD1 (5 bases). Germline values: CDR1 MDHEN, CDR2 SYDVKM. Trimming took 5 bases from V and 6 from J, leaving 22 bases between them. The CDR3 loop spans 16 amino acids. As DNA, the CDR3 is TGTGCCAGCAGTAGGGTCCCTGGGGAGGGGCGGGATGGCTACACCTTC. As protein: CASSRVPGEGRDGYTF.

V usage is TRBV28 and J usage is TRBJ1-2, with 10 bases fitting TRBD1. The germline gives CDR1 MDHEN, CDR2 SYDVKM. The CDR3 contains 14 residues. The V segment lost 5 bases and the J segment 4 bases; nucleotides outside the gene matches: 4. The DNA of the CDR3 is TGTGCCAGCAGTCCAGGACAGGGGGTCTATGGCTACACCTTC. It specifies CASSPGQGVYGYTF.

The chain employs TRBV7-2 and TRBJ2-3; a possible D gene is TRBD1 (5 bases). V lost 6 bases and J 1 base, leaving 14 bases between the germline ends. The CDR3 is 15 amino acids. Looked up from germline, CDR1 is SGHTA and CDR2 is FQGNSA. CDR3 nucleotides: TGTGCCAGCAGTCTGACAGCGTTCGGCACAGATACGCAGTATTTT. Its protein product is CASSLTAFGTDTQYF.

The chain carries TRBV7-9 and TRBJ2-2, with a tentative D call TRBD2 (5 bases). Trimming removed 4 bases from V and 2 bases from J, with 20 bases in between. CDR1 SEHNR and CDR2 FQNEAQ come from the germline V gene (reference sequence). This CDR3 spans 18 amino acids. CDR3 sequence reads: CASSSTTTDYYNTGELFF. The CDR3 region has the DNA TGTGCCAGCAGCTCCACGACGACCGACTATTACAACACCGGGGAGCTGTTTTTT.

The gene calls are TRBV6-1 and TRBJ1-3, with D perhaps TRBD1 (5 bases). Trimming left V 2 bases short and J 7 bases short, with 9 bases between. The CDR3 is 13 amino acids. Germline V gene data show CDR1 as MNHNS and CDR2 as SASEGT. CDR3: CASSEFGGNTIYF. The DNA of the CDR3 is TGTGCCAGCAGTGAATTTGGGGGGAACACCATATATTTT.

V gene TRBV14 combines with J gene TRBJ1-2; D is unclear. Trimming shortened V by 0 bases and J by 5 bases, and 13 bases separated the two germline ends. The germline V gene has CDR1 SGHDN and CDR2 FVKESK. The CDR3 is 15 amino acids. CDR3 DNA: TGTGCCAGCAGCCAAGACCCACGTCCGACTTATGGCTACACCTTC. Translating it yields CASSQDPRPTYGYTF. The whole variable domain, filled in from reference TRBV14 and TRBJ1-2, reads EAGVTQFPSHSVIEKGQTVTLRCDPISGHDNLYWYRRVMGKEIKFLLHFVKESKQDESGMPNNRFLAERTGGTYSTLKVQPAELEDSGVYFCASSQDPRPTYGYTFGSGTRLTVV.

Turning to this clone: Distinct nucleotide sequences in the sample also encode this CDR3. This sequence joins TRBV28 and TRBJ1-5; no clear D gene. The CDR3 has 15 amino acids. The V gene's germline CDR1 is MDHEN and CDR2 SYDVKM. The V end lost 5 bases, the J end lost 4 bases, and 15 bases lay between the germline ends. Here the CDR3 DNA reads TGTGCCAGCAGTCTAACCTCGGGGAGGAATCAGCCCCAGCATTTT. Translating gives CASSLTSGRNQPQHF.

The chain joins TRBV5-4 to TRBJ2-2; 10 bases are a match to TRBD2. The CDR3 runs to 16 residues. The V gene's germline CDR1 is SGHNT and CDR2 YYREEE (reference sequence). Germline trimming cut 3 bases from V and 2 bases from J; bases unmatched to any gene: 4. The CDR3 is CASSSGLAANTGELFF. In nucleotides, the CDR3 is TGTGCCAGCAGCTCCGGACTAGCGGCAAACACCGGGGAGCTGTTTTTT.

The chain's CDR3 is CASSREQGRAPVWETQYF. The CDR3 DNA sequence: TGTGCCAGCAGCAGAGAGCAAGGGAGGGCGCCGGTTTGGGAGACCCAGTACTTC. The chain combines TRBV11-2 with TRBJ2-5; TRBD2 aligns across 7 bases. V trimming: 5 bases; J trimming: 5 bases; junction bases outside the gene matches: 20. The length of the CDR3 is 18 residues. In germline, CDR1 is SGHAT, CDR2 FQNNGV. Based on the CDR3 plus reference TRBV11-2 and TRBJ2-5, the full variable domain is EAGVAQSPRYKIIEKRQSVAFWCNPISGHATLYWYQQILGQGPKLLIQFQNNGVVDDSQLPKDRFSAERLKGVDSTLKIQPAKLEDSAVYLCASSREQGRAPVWETQYFGPGTRLLVL.

This clone appeared a few times. The CDR3 loop is CASANTPSYEQYF. The DNA of the CDR3 is TGTGCCAGCGCAAACACCCCCTCTTACGAGCAGTACTTC. V gene TRBV5-4 combines with J gene TRBJ2-7; D gene uncertain. Germline CDR1 and CDR2: SGHNT and YYREEE (reference sequence). Trimming took 7 bases from V and 4 from J, leaving 15 bases between them. This CDR3 is built from 13 residues.

V and J are TRBV9 and TRBJ2-7; the D gene is possibly TRBD1 (6 bases). Per the germline V gene, CDR1 is SGDLS and CDR2 is YYNGEE. V was shortened by 0 bases and J by 4 bases, with 11 bases between the two germline ends. The CDR3 length is 14 residues. The CDR3 loop is CASSVAGGKYEQYF. DNA of the CDR3: TGTGCCAGCAGCGTAGCTGGGGGCAAATACGAGCAGTACTTC.

This chain connects TRBV7-9 to TRBJ1-2; TRBD1 matches 7 bases. The V and J ends lost 7 bases and 2 bases, in that order; junction bases with no gene match: 7. Germline CDR1 SEHNR, CDR2 FQNEAQ (reference sequence). The CDR3 is 14 residues long. DNA for the CDR3: TGTGCCAGCAACCCTCCGGACAGGAACTATGGCTACACCTTC. It codes for CASNPPDRNYGYTF.

The chain couples TRBV6-5 to TRBJ1-1; unclear D gene. V lost 2 bases and J lost 0, with 10 bases in between. Germline V lookup: CDR1 MNHEY, CDR2 SVGAGI. The CDR3 spans 15 residues. CDR3 in DNA: TGTGCCAGCAGTTACGGTGAGGAGATGAACACTGAAGCTTTCTTT. Translation gives CASSYGEEMNTEAFF.

This clone came up once. The rearrangement joins TRBV4-1 to TRBJ2-5; tentative D call: TRBD1 (5 bases). V was cut by 0 bases and J by 1 base, with 18 bases left in between. Germline assignment: CDR1 MGHRA and CDR2 YSYEKL. The CDR3 length is 18 residues. The CDR3 DNA is TGCGCCAGCAGCCAAGATCGGGTGGGCAGGGCACTCCAAGAGACCCAGTACTTC. It translates to CASSQDRVGRALQETQYF.

The gene calls are TRBV18 and TRBJ1-2, with D uncertain. Trimming pared 3 bases from V and 2 bases from J, leaving 16 bases between. Germline V gives CDR1 KGHSH, CDR2 LQKENI. The CDR3 has 16 residues. The CDR3 protein is CASSPEATVINYGYTF. The CDR3 DNA is TGTGCCAGCTCACCGGAGGCCACAGTAATCAACTATGGCTACACCTTC. The full variable domain, in which reference TRBV18 and TRBJ1-2 provide the parts outside the CDR3, is NAGVMQNPRHLVRRRGQEARLRCSPMKGHSHVYWYRQLPEEGLKFMVYLQKENIIDESGMPKERFSAEFPKEGPSILRIQQVVRGDSAAYFCASSPEATVINYGYTFGSGTRLTVV.